These 23 T cell receptor beta chains were sequenced from one sample in a study of shared clonotypes between healthy human individuals. Produced via immunoSEQ multiplex PCR; TCRdb's table is partial and in-frame only. The sample has over a million clones, roughly 74% seen once. The sequenced sample was memory CD4+ T cells from PBMCs. The subset was: CD45RA-negative fraction. The receptors were gathered from a man aged 18 to 35 in good health. Some clones in this sample may be carry-over from other donors' samples.

The V and J genes are TRBV11-2 and TRBJ2-6; 7 bases align to TRBD1. This CDR3 contains 16 residues. Germline CDR1 and CDR2: SGHAT and FQNNGV. V was pared by 6 bases and J by 2 bases, with 7 bases of the junction left unmatched. The DNA for the CDR3 is TGTGCCAGCAGTCGACAGGGCCCAACTGGGGCCAACGTCCTGACTTTC. This translates into CASSRQGPTGANVLTF.

This clone is a singleton in its sample. The V and J genes are TRBV28 and TRBJ1-5; D is perhaps TRBD1 (5 bases). V lost 3 bases, J lost 7 bases, and 13 bases lay in between. There are 14 residues in the CDR3. Germline lookup yields CDR1 MDHEN and CDR2 SYDVKM. CDR3 region: CASSFPHRSQPQHF. The CDR3 nucleotides read TGTGCCAGCAGTTTTCCCCACAGGTCCCAGCCCCAGCATTTT.

This clone was recorded only once. V usage is TRBV6-6 and J usage is TRBJ2-1; possibly TRBD2 for D (5 bases). Germline V gives CDR1 MNHNY, CDR2 SVGAGI (reference sequence). Trimming pared 7 bases from V and 5 bases from J, leaving 15 bases between. CDR3 length: 14 amino acids. The CDR3 protein is CASTTDSTDNEQFF. CDR3 bases: TGTGCCAGCACTACGGACTCCACCGACAATGAGCAGTTCTTC.

This clone was observed many times. The chain carries TRBV29-1 and TRBJ1-5; the match to TRBD1 covers 9 bases. Germline values: CDR1 SQVTM, CDR2 ANQGSEA. The CDR3 spans 13 residues. Trimming cost V 6 bases and J 7 bases; bases outside gene matches: 7. As DNA, the CDR3 is TGCAGCGTCCGAACAGGGGGCGGGCAGCCCCAGCATTTT. Its translation is CSVRTGGGQPQHF.

The V and J genes are TRBV5-4 and TRBJ2-5; no reliable D call. There are 13 residues in the CDR3. With 0 bases removed from V and 3 bases from J, the gap between germline ends came to 6 bases. Germline V gene data show CDR1 as SGHNT and CDR2 as YYREEE (reference sequence). In DNA form, the CDR3 reads TGTGCCAGCAGCTTGGCCGAGGAAGAGACCCAGTACTTC. As protein: CASSLAEEETQYF.

The chain joins TRBV6-1 to TRBJ2-7; no firm D call. Germline V lookup: CDR1 MNHNS, CDR2 SASEGT. This CDR3 is built from 12 residues. V lost 6 bases and J 4 bases, leaving 10 bases between the germline ends. The CDR3: CASRSDWYEQYF. The CDR3 coding sequence is TGTGCCAGCAGATCCGACTGGTACGAGCAGTACTTC.

The rearrangement joins TRBV5-1 to TRBJ1-6; TRBD1 is a possible D gene (5 bases). CDR1 and CDR2 (germline): SGHRS, YFSETQ. This CDR3 is built from 15 residues. The ends were cut back, 1 base at V and 5 bases at J, with 10 bases in the middle. The CDR3 bases are TGCGCCAGCAGCTTGTCAGGGTCCCATAATTCACCCCTCCACTTT. Protein product: CASSLSGSHNSPLHF.

The CDR3: CASTGTKQETQYF. DNA of the CDR3: TGTGCCAGCACGGGGACTAAACAAGAGACCCAGTACTTC. The chain carries TRBV2 and TRBJ2-5, with 7 positions matching TRBD2. The CDR3 runs 13 residues. The germline V gene encodes CDR1 SNHLY and CDR2 FYNNEI. J was trimmed by 2 bases and V by 7 bases; bases with no gene match: 4.

The J gene is TRBJ1-1, the V gene TRBV7-8; D perhaps matches TRBD1 (5 bases). This CDR3 has 17 amino acids. In germline, CDR1 is SGHVS, CDR2 FQNEAQ. V gave up 6 bases and J gave up 0 bases, with 20 bases separating them. The CDR3 protein is CASRPLGDRLLNTEAFF. CDR3 in DNA: TGTGCCAGCAGACCTTTGGGGGATCGGTTATTGAACACTGAAGCTTTCTTT.

This clone appeared a few times. V gene TRBV2 combines with J gene TRBJ2-6; D might be TRBD2 (5 bases). Trimming shortened V by 8 bases and J by 3 bases, and 8 bases separated the two germline ends. Per germline, CDR1 SNHLY and CDR2 FYNNEI. The CDR3 has 13 amino acids. CDR3 loop: CASGLDGANVLTF. CDR3 bases: TGTGCCAGCGGACTGGATGGGGCCAACGTCCTGACTTTC.

This rearrangement joins TRBV30 to TRBJ2-3; 9 bases match TRBD1. The CDR3 length is 15 residues. J gave up 5 bases and V 0 bases, and 6 bases lay outside the gene matches. Germline V gene data show CDR1 as GTSNPN and CDR2 as SVGIG (reference sequence). The CDR3, as DNA: TGTGCCTGGAGTGTACCGACAGGGGGTAGAGATACGCAGTATTTT. This gives the protein CAWSVPTGGRDTQYF.

This chain joins TRBV2 and TRBJ1-5, with D uncertain. This CDR3 spans 14 amino acids. Germline V gene data show CDR1 as SNHLY and CDR2 as FYNNEI. V dropped 2 bases and J dropped 0 bases, with 5 bases sitting between them. DNA for the CDR3: TGTGCCAGCAGTGAACGGATTAGCAATCAGCCCCAGCATTTT. Its translation is CASSERISNQPQHF.

V gene TRBV5-6 combines with J gene TRBJ1-5; no definite D call. Deletions cut 3 bases from V and 6 bases from J, with 7 bases between. The CDR3 runs to 12 residues. CDR1 is SGHDT and CDR2 is YYEEEE in the germline V gene. CDR3 sequence (DNA): TGTGCCAGCAGCTATTTAGGTCAGCCCCAGCATTTT. Residues: CASSYLGQPQHF.

This clone showed up just once. The chain has TRBV10-3 and TRBJ2-7; TRBD1 aligns across 9 bases. The V gene end was trimmed by 3 bases and the J gene end by 6 bases; junction bases not matched to a gene: 9. Germline assignment: CDR1 ENHRY and CDR2 SYGVKD. This CDR3 is 15 amino acids long. The CDR3 is CAISERTGEVGEQYF. The DNA of the CDR3 is TGTGCCATCAGTGAAAGGACAGGGGAGGTGGGCGAGCAGTACTTC.

This chain uses TRBV5-4 with TRBJ1-1; D gene uncertain. CDR1 and CDR2 (germline): SGHNT, YYREEE (reference sequence). Trimming removed 4 bases at V and 6 bases at J, with 13 bases between. The CDR3 contains 13 residues. CDR3 coding DNA: TGTGCCAGCAGCGCCAGGAGGTTCTCTGAAGCTTTCTTT. Translating gives CASSARRFSEAFF.

The V and J genes are TRBV5-6 and TRBJ1-1; no firm D call. Germline lookup yields CDR1 SGHDT and CDR2 YYEEEE. V dropped 0 bases and J dropped 3 bases, with 12 bases sitting between them. The CDR3 consists of 15 residues. The CDR3 is CASSLGPGMDTEAFF. Written as DNA, the CDR3 is TGTGCCAGCAGCTTGGGTCCGGGAATGGACACTGAAGCTTTCTTT.

This clone appeared a few times. The gene calls are TRBV5-1 and TRBJ1-4; D uncertain. V dropped 1 base and J dropped 8 bases, with 12 bases sitting between them. The CDR3 is 14 residues long. The germline CDR1 and CDR2 sequences are SGHRS and YFSETQ. This CDR3 is CASSLSQVGEKLFF. CDR3 nucleotide sequence: TGCGCCAGCAGCTTGTCTCAGGTTGGGGAAAAACTGTTTTTT.

This chain links TRBV19 with TRBJ1-3; D is undetermined. Germline CDR1 LNHDA, CDR2 SQIVND (reference sequence). The CDR3 length is 14 residues. Trimming stripped 7 bases from V and 4 bases from J, with 14 bases between. The CDR3, as DNA: TGTGCCAGTACTGCAGCGGACGGGGGAAACACCATATATTTT. This gives the protein CASTAADGGNTIYF.

This sequence joins TRBV6-1 and TRBJ1-4; D perhaps matches TRBD1 (5 bases). The V end lost 1 base, the J end lost 7 bases, and 19 bases lay between the germline ends. Germline V gene lookup returns CDR1 MNHNS and CDR2 SASEGT. The CDR3 extends over 17 amino acids. CDR3 loop: CASSEVIRGSYSEKLFF. CDR3 nucleotides: TGTGCCAGCAGTGAAGTCATAAGGGGTAGTTATTCTGAAAAACTGTTTTTT.

The genes are TRBV28 and TRBJ2-2; TRBD1 is a possible D gene (6 bases). V was trimmed by 8 bases and J by 7 bases, leaving 17 bases between them. This CDR3 has 14 residues. The germline gives CDR1 MDHEN, CDR2 SYDVKM. The CDR3 here is CASGRDIVNGELFF. DNA of the CDR3: TGTGCCAGCGGCCGGGACATCGTCAACGGGGAGCTGTTTTTT.

The chain links TRBV5-1 to TRBJ2-6; 7 bases fit TRBD1. The CDR3 is made up of 20 amino acids. V lost 3 bases to trimming and J lost 0 bases; unmatched junction nucleotides: 15. CDR1 is SGHRS and CDR2 is YFSETQ in the germline V gene. CDR3 protein: CASSSGTDPPFRSGANVLTF. In DNA form, the CDR3 reads TGCGCCAGCAGCTCCGGGACAGACCCTCCCTTTCGCTCTGGGGCCAACGTCCTGACTTTC.

As for this clone: The junction departs from the called germline gene at one end, perhaps through a read error. The genes are TRBV2 and TRBJ1-6; tentative D call: TRBD1 (5 bases). CDR3 size: 13 residues. Germline CDR1 is SNHLY and CDR2 is FYNNEI. The CDR3 reads CASRSGGWSLLHF. CDR3 in DNA: TGTGCCAGCAGAAGTGGGGGGTGGTCACTCCTCCACTTT.

V is TRBV5-1 and J is TRBJ2-3; 8 bases are shared with TRBD2. Trimming took 2 bases from V and 6 from J; bases not matched to a gene: 5. This CDR3 region has 14 residues. CDR1 and CDR2 from the germline V gene are SGHRS and YFSETQ. This CDR3 reads CASSLSGSWDTQYF. CDR3 DNA: TGCGCCAGCAGCTTAAGCGGGAGCTGGGATACGCAGTATTTT.